This T cell receptor (beta chain) emerged from a study of cytomegalovirus exposure and HLA in healthy donors. The CDR3 sequence is 15 residues long. V dropped 3 bases and J dropped 2 bases, with 12 bases sitting between them. The V gene's germline CDR1 is MNHEY and CDR2 SMNVEV (reference sequence). Findings and caveats of the study: As was reported, the classifier diagnosed cytomegalovirus status with high specificity and sensitivity. It was confirmed in vitro that a few of the CMV-associated chains were specific for CMV antigens. Excluded were some V segments that proved indistinguishable, including TRBV6-2 and TRBV6-3. Some 150 TCR beta chains were listed as cytomegalovirus-associated.

Worth noting for this clone: Its specificity is unknown.

The PCR ran on 60 Vbeta and 13 Jbeta primers. TCRdb keeps only in-frame clones here, not all; method: immunoSEQ multiplex PCR. The sample holds roughly 180,000 clones, over 70% seen once. This TCR derives from a woman in her 30s in good health and CMV-seropositive. The chain recombines TRBV27 with TRBJ2-3; tentatively, D is TRBD2 (6 bases). Sequenced: PBMCs. CDR3 nucleotide sequence: TGTGCCAGCAGTTTGTTAGCGGTTTACACAGATACGCAGTATTTT. Its protein is CASSLLAVYTDTQYF.